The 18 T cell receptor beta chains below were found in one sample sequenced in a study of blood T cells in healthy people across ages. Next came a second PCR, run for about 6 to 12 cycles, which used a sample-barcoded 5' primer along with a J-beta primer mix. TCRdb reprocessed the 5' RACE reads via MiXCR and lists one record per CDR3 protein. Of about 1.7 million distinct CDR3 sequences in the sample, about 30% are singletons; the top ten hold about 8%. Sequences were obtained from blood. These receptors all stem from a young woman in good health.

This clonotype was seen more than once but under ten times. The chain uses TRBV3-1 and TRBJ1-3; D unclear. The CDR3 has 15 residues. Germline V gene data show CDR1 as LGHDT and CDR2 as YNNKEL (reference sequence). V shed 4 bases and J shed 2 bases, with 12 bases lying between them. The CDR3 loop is CASSRTDYAGNTIYF. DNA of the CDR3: TGTGCCAGCAGCCGGACGGACTATGCTGGAAACACCATATATTTT. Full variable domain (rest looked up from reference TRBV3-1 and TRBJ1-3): DTAVSQTPKYLVTQMGNDKSIKCEQNLGHDTMYWYKQDSKKFLKIMFSYNNKELIINETVPNRFSPKSPDKAHLNLHINSLELGDSAVYFCASSRTDYAGNTIYFGEGSWLTVV.

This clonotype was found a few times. CDR3 nucleotides: TGTGCCATCAGAGCCCCTGTCTCATACAATGAGCAGTTCTTC. Encoded protein: CAIRAPVSYNEQFF. The chain joins TRBV10-3 to TRBJ2-1; D not certain. The CDR3 runs to 14 residues. V gave up 6 bases and J gave up 4 bases, with 13 bases separating them. CDR1 is ENHRY and CDR2 is SYGVKD in the germline V gene.

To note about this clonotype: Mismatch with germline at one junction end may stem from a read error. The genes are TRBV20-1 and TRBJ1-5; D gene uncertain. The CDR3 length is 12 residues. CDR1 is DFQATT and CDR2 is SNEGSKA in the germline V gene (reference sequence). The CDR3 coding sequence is TGCAGTGATAGAGAAAGCAATCAGCCCCAGCATTTT. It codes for CSDRESNQPQHF.

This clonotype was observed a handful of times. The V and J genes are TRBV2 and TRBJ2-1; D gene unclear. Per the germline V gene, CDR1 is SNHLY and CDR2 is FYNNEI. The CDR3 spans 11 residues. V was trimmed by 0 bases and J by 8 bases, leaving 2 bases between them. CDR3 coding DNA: TGTGCCAGCAGTGAAGCGCATGAGCAGTTCTTC. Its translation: CASSEAHEQFF.

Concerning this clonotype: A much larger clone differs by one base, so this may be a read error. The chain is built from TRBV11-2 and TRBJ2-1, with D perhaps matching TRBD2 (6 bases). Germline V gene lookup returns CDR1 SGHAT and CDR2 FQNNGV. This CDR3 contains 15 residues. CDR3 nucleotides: TGTGCCAGCAGCTTAGATGGGGCGGACTACGATGAGCAGTTCTTC. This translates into CASSLDGADYDEQFF.

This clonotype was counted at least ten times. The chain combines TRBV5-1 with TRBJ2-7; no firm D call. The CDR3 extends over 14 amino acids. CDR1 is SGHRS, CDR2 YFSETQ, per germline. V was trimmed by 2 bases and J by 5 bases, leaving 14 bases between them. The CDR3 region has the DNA TGCGCCAGCAGCTTCCTATCCCTCCGAAACGAGCAGTACTTC. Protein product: CASSFLSLRNEQYF.

The CDR3 spells CSAHPASGGDQETQYF. For the CDR3, the DNA is TGCAGTGCCCACCCGGCAAGCGGGGGAGACCAAGAGACCCAGTACTTC. The V call is TRBV20-1, the J call TRBJ2-5, with TRBD2 matching over 8 bases. The germline V gene has CDR1 DFQATT and CDR2 SNEGSKA (reference sequence). V lost 6 bases to trimming and J lost 0 bases; unmatched junction nucleotides: 12. The CDR3 has 16 amino acids.

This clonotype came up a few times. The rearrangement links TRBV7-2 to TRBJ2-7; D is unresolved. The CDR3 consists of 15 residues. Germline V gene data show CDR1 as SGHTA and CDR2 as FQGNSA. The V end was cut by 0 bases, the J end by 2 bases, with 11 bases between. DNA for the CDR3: TGTGCCAGCAGCTTAGCAGCGAGAGGAACCTACGAGCAGTACTTC. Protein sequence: CASSLAARGTYEQYF.

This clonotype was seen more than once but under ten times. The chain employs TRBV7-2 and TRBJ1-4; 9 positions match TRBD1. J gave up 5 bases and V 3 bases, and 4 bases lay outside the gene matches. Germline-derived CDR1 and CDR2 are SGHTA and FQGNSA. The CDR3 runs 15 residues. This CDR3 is CASSFRDRENEKLFF. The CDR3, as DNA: TGTGCCAGCAGCTTCCGGGACAGGGAGAATGAAAAACTGTTTTTT.

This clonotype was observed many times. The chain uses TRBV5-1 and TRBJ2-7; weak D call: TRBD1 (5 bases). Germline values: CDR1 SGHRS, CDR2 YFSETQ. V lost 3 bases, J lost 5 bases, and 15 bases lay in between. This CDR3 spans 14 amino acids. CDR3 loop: CASSSTDPDHEQYF. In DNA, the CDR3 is TGCGCCAGCAGCTCGACAGACCCGGACCACGAGCAGTACTTC.

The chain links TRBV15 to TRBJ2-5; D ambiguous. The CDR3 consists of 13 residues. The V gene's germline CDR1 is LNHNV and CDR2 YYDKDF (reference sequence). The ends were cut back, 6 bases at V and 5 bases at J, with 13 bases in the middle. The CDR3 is CATRDRVQETQYF. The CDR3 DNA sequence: TGTGCCACCAGAGACCGGGTCCAGGAGACCCAGTACTTC.

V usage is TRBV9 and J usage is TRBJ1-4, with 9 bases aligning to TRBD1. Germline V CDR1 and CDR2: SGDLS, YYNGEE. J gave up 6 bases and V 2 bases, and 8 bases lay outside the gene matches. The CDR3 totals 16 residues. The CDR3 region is CASSVTAGQGYEKLFF. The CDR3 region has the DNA TGTGCCAGCAGCGTGACGGCGGGACAGGGTTATGAAAAACTGTTTTTT.

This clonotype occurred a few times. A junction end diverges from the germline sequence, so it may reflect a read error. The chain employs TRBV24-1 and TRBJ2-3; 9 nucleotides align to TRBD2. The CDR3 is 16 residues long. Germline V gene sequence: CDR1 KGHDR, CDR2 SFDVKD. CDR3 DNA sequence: TGTGCCACCAGTGATCCGGACAGCGGCGGGGGGGATACTCAGTATTTT. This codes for CATSDPDSGGGDTQYF.

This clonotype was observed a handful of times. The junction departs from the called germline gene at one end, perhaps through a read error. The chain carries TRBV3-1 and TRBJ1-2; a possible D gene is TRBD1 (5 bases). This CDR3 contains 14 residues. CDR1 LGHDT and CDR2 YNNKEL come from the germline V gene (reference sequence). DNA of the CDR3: TGTGCCAGCAGTCCAGGGTTTCGTTTGAATGGCCACACCTTC. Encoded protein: CASSPGFRLNGHTF.

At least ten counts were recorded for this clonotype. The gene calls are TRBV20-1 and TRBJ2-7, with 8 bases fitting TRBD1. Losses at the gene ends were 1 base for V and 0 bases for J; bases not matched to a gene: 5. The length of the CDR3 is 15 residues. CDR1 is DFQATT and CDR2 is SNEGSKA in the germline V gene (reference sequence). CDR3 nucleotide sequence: TGCAGTGCTAGAGTCCGGGACAGGAGCTCCTACGAGCAGTACTTC. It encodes CSARVRDRSSYEQYF.

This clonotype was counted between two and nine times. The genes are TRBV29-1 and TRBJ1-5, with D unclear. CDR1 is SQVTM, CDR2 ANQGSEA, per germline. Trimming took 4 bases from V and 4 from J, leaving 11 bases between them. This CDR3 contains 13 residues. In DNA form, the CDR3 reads TGCAGCGTTGTGACGGATCCAAATCAGCCCCAGCATTTT. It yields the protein CSVVTDPNQPQHF.

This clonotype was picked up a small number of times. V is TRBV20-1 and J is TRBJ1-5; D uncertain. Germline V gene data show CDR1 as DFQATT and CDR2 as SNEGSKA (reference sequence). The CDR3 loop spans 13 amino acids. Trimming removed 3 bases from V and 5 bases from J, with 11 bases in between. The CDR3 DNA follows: TGCAGTGCTAGTGATGGTGTGTATCAGCCCCAGCATTTT. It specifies CSASDGVYQPQHF.

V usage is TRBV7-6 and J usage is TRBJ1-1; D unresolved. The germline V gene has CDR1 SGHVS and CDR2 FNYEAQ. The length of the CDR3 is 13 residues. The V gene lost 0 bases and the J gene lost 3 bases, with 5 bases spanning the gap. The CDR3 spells CASSLAQDTEAFF. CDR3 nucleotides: TGTGCCAGCAGCTTAGCCCAAGACACTGAAGCTTTCTTT.